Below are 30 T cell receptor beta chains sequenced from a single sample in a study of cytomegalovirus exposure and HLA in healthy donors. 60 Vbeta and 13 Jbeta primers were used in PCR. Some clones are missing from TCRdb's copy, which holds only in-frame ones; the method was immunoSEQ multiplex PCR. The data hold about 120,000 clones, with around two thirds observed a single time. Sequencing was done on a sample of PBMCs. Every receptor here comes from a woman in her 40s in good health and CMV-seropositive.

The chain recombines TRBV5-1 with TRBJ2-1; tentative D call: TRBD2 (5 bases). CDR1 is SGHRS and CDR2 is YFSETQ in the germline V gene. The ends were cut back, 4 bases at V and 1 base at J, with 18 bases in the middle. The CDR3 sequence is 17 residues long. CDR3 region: CASSHPISGLSYNEQFF. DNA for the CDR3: TGCGCCAGCAGCCACCCAATCAGCGGACTTTCCTACAATGAGCAGTTCTTC.

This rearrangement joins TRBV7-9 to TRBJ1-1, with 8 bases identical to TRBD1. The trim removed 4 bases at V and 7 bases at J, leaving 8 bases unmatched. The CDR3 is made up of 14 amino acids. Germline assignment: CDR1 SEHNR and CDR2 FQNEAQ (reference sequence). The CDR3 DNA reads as TGTGCCAGCAGCTCAGAGGACAGGGCGAGTGAAGCTTTCTTT. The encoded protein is CASSSEDRASEAFF.

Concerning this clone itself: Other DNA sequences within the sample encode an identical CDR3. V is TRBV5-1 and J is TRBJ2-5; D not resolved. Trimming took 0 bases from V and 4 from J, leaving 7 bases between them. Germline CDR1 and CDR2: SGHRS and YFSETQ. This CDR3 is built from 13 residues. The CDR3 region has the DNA TGCGCCAGCAGCTTGGCCCCAGGAGAGACCCAGTACTTC. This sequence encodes CASSLAPGETQYF. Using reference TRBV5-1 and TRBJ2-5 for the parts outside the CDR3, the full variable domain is KAGVTQTPRYLIKTRGQQVTLSCSPISGHRSVSWYQQTPGQGLQFLFEYFSETQRNKGNFPGRFSGRQFSNSRSEMNVSTLELGDSALYLCASSLAPGETQYFGPGTRLLVL.

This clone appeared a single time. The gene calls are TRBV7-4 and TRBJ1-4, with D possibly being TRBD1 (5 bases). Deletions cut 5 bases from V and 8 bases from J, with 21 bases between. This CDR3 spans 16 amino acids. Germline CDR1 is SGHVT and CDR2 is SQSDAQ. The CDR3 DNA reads TGTGCCAGCAGCACCCCACTGGGGGGTGATTTCGAAAAACTGTTTTTT. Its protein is CASSTPLGGDFEKLFF.

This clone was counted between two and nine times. This chain's CDR3 is CASSTNRGGEDTEAFF. DNA of the CDR3: TGCGCCAGCAGCACAAACAGGGGAGGCGAGGACACTGAAGCTTTCTTT. The chain couples TRBV5-1 to TRBJ1-1; 7 bases line up with TRBD1. Germline-derived CDR1 and CDR2 are SGHRS and YFSETQ. Germline trimming cut 4 bases from V and 3 bases from J; bases unmatched to any gene: 12. This CDR3 region has 16 residues.

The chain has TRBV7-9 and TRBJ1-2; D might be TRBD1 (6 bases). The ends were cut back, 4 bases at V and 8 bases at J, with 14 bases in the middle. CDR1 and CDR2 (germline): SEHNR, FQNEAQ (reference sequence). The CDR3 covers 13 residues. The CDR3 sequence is CASSWQGRGGYTF. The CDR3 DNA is TGTGCCAGCAGCTGGCAGGGGCGCGGCGGCTACACCTTC.

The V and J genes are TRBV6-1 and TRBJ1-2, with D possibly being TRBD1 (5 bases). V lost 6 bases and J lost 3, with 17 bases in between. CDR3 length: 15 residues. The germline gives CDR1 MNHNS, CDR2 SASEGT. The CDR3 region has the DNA TGTGCCAGCAGCAAACCGGGGGGTAAGGACTATGGCTACACCTTC. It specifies CASSKPGGKDYGYTF.

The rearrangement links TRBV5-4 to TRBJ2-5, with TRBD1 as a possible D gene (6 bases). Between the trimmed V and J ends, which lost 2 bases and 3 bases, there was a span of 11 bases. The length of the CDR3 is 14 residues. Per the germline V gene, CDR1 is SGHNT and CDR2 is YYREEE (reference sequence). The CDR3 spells CASSFRDTEETQYF. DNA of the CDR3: TGTGCCAGCAGCTTTCGGGACACCGAAGAGACCCAGTACTTC.

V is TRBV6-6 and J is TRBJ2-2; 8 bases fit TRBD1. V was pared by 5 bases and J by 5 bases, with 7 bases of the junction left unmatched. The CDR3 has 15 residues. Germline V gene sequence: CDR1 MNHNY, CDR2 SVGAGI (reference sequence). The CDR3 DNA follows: TGTGCCAGCAGTCCCCAGGGGGCGAGTACCGGGGAGCTGTTTTTT. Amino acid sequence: CASSPQGASTGELFF.

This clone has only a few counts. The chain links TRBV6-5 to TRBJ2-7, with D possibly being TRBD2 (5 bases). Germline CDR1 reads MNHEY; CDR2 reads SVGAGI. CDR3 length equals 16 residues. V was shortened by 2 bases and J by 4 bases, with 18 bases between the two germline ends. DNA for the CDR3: TGTGCCAGCAGTTACCCGGCGGGTTCCATGAGGTACGAGCAGTACTTC. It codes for CASSYPAGSMRYEQYF.

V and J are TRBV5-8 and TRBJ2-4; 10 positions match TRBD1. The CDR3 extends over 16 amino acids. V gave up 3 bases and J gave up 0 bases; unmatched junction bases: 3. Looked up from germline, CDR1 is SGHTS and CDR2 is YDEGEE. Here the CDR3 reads CASSYRDRGAKNIQYF. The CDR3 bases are TGTGCCAGCAGCTACAGGGACAGGGGAGCCAAAAACATTCAGTACTTC.

CDR3 region: CASSYLGAGILYEQYF. The DNA of the CDR3 is TGTGCCAGCAGTTACCTAGGGGCAGGGATTTTATACGAGCAGTACTTC. The V and J genes are TRBV6-5 and TRBJ2-7; tentative D call: TRBD1 (5 bases). Trimming took off 2 bases at V and 4 bases at J, with 18 bases between the two ends. CDR1 and CDR2 (germline): MNHEY, SVGAGI. The CDR3 consists of 16 residues.

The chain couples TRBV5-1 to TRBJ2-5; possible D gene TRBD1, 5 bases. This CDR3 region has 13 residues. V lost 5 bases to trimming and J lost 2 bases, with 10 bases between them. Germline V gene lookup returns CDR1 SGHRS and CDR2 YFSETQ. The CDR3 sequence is CASRPTAQETQYF. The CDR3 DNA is TGCGCCAGCAGGCCGACAGCGCAAGAGACCCAGTACTTC.

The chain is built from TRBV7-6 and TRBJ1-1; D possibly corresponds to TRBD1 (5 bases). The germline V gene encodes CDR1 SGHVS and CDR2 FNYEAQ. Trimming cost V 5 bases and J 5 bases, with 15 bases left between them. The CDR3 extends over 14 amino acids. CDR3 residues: CASSPGHKWTEAFF. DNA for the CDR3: TGTGCCAGCAGCCCAGGACACAAATGGACTGAAGCTTTCTTT.

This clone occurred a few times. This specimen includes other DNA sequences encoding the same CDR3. As DNA, the CDR3 is TGTGCCATCAGTGAGTTAGAGGCAGGGGATAGCAATCAGCCCCAGCATTTT. This codes for CAISELEAGDSNQPQHF. The gene calls are TRBV10-3 and TRBJ1-5; D possibly corresponds to TRBD1 (6 bases). This CDR3 has 17 amino acids. Germline V CDR1 and CDR2: ENHRY, SYGVKD. Trimming stripped 1 base from V and 0 bases from J, with 13 bases between.

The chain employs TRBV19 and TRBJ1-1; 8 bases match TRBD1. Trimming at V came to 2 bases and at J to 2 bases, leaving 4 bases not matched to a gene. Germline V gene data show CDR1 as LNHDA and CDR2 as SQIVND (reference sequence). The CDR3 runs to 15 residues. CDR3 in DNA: TGTGCCAGTAGTATAACAGGGGGAGCAAACACTGAAGCTTTCTTT. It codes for CASSITGGANTEAFF.

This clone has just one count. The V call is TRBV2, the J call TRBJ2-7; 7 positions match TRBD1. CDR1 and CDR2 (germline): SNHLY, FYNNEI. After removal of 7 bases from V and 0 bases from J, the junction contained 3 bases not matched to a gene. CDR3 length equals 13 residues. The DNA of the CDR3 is TGTGCCAGCACCGGGACAGACTCCTACGAGCAGTACTTC. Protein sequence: CASTGTDSYEQYF.

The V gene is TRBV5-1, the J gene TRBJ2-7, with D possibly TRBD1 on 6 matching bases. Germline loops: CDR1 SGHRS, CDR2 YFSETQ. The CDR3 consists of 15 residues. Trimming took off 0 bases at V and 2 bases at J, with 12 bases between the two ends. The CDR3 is CASSLDRVSTYEQYF. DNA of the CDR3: TGCGCCAGCAGCTTGGACAGGGTATCCACCTACGAGCAGTACTTC.

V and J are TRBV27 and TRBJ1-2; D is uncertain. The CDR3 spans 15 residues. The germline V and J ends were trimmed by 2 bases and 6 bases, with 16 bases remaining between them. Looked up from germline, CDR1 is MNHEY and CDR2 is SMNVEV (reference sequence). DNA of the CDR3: TGTGCCAGCAGTTTAGAGCCAGGCTCTCCTGATGGCTACACCTTC. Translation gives CASSLEPGSPDGYTF.

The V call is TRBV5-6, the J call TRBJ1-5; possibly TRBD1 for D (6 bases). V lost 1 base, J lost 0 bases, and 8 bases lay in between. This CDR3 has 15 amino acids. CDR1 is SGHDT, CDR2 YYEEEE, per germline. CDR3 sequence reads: CASSLKGGSNQPQHF. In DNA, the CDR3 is TGTGCCAGCAGCTTGAAAGGGGGTAGCAATCAGCCCCAGCATTTT.

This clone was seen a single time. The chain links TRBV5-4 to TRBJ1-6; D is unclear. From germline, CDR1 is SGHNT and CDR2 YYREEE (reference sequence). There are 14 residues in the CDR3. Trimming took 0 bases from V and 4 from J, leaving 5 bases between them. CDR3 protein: CASSLDQYNSPLHF. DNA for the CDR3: TGTGCCAGCAGCTTGGACCAGTATAATTCACCCCTCCACTTT.

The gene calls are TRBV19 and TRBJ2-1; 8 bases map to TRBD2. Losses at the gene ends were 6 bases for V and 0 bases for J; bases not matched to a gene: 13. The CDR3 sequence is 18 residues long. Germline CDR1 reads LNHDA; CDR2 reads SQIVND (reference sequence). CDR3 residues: CASSTRLAGSSSYNEQFF. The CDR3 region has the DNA TGTGCCAGTAGCACTCGGCTAGCGGGTTCTAGCTCCTACAATGAGCAGTTCTTC. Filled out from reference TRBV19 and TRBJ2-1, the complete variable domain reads DGGITQSPKYLFRKEGQNVTLSCEQNLNHDAMYWYRQDPGQGLRLIYYSQIVNDFQKGDIAEGYSVSREKKESFPLTVTSAQKNPTAFYLCASSTRLAGSSSYNEQFFGPGTRLTVL.

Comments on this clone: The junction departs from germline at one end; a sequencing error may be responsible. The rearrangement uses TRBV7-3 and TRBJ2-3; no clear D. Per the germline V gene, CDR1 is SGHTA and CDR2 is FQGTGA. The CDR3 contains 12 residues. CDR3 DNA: TGTGCCAGCAGCGTAACCGGAGATACGCAGTATTTT. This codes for CASSVTGDTQYF.

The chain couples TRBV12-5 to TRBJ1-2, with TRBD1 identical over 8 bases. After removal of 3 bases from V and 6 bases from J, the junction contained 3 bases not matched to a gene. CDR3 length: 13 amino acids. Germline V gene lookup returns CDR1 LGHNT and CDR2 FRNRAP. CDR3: CASGFGQGDGYTF. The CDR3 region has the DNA TGTGCTAGTGGTTTTGGACAGGGTGATGGCTACACCTTC. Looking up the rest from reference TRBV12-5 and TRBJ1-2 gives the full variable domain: DARVTQTPRHKVTEMGQEVTMRCQPILGHNTVFWYRQTMMQGLELLAYFRNRAPLDDSGMPKDRFSAEMPDATLATLKIQPSEPRDSAVYFCASGFGQGDGYTFGSGTRLTVV.

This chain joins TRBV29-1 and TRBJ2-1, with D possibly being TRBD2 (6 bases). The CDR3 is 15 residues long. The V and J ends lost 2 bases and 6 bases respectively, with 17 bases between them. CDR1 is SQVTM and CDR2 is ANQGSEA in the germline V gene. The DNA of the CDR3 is TGCAGCGTTGAAAAGGGTGCGACTAGGGGCAATGAGCAGTTCTTC. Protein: CSVEKGATRGNEQFF.

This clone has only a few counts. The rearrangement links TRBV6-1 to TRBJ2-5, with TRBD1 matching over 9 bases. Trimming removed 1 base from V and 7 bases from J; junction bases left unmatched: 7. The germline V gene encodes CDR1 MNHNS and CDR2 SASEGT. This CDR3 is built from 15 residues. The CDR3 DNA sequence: TGTGCCAGCAGTGAAGTGGGGACAGGGAAAGGGACCCAGTACTTC. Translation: CASSEVGTGKGTQYF.

The CDR3 loop is CASNPGGPGETQYF. CDR3 nucleotides: TGTGCCAGCAACCCCGGGGGACCCGGGGAGACCCAGTACTTC. The chain carries TRBV7-9 and TRBJ2-5; D might be TRBD2 (6 bases). Looked up from germline, CDR1 is SEHNR and CDR2 is FQNEAQ (reference sequence). This CDR3 comprises 14 residues. The germline V and J ends were trimmed by 7 bases and 5 bases, with 17 bases remaining between them.

The CDR3 loop reads CASSFRTSGDYEQYF. The CDR3, as DNA: TGTGCCAGCAGCTTTCGGACTAGCGGGGACTACGAGCAGTACTTC. This chain links TRBV13 with TRBJ2-7; 12 positions match TRBD2. The CDR3 runs to 15 residues. Trimming at V came to 3 bases and at J to 3 bases, leaving 3 bases not matched to a gene. Germline V gives CDR1 PRHDT, CDR2 FYEKMQ (reference sequence). The full variable domain, with the rest looked up from reference TRBV13 and TRBJ2-7, is AAGVIQSPRHLIKEKRETATLKCYPIPRHDTVYWYQQGPGQDPQFLISFYEKMQSDKGSIPDRFSAQQFSDYHSELNMSSLELGDSALYFCASSFRTSGDYEQYFGPGTRLTVT.

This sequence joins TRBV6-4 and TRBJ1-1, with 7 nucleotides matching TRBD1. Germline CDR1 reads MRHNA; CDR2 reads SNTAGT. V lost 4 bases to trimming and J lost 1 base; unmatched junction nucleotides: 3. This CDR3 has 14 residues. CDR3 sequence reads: CASSAGTENTEAFF. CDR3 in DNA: TGTGCCAGCAGTGCCGGGACAGAGAACACTGAAGCTTTCTTT.

The CDR3 DNA reads as TGTGCCAGCAGTCGCACCACCAGGGGGCGCAGCTCCTATAATTCACCCCTCCACTTT. Protein product: CASSRTTRGRSSYNSPLHF. The chain joins TRBV27 to TRBJ1-6, with 8 bases that match TRBD1. This CDR3 has 19 amino acids. The germline V gene has CDR1 MNHEY and CDR2 SMNVEV (reference sequence). The V segment lost 5 bases and the J segment 0 bases; nucleotides outside the gene matches: 12.